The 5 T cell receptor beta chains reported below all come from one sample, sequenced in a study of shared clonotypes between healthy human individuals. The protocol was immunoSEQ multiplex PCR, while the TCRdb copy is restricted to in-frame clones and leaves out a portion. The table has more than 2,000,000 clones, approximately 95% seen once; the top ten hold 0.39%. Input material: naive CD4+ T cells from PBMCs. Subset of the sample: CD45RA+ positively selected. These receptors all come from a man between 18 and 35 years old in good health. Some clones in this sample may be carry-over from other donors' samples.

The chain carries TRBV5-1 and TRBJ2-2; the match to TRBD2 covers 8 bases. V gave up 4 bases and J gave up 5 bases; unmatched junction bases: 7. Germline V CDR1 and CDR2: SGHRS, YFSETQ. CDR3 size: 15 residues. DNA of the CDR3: TGCGCCAGCAGCACCTTAGCGGGAAGTACCGGGGAGCTGTTTTTT. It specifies CASSTLAGSTGELFF.

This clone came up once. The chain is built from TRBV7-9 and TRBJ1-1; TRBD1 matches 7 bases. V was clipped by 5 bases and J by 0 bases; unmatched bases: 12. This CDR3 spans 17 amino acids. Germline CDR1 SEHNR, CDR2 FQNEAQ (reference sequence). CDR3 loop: CASSRLPGQRLNTEAFF. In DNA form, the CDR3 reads TGTGCCAGCAGCCGTTTACCGGGACAGAGACTGAACACTGAAGCTTTCTTT.

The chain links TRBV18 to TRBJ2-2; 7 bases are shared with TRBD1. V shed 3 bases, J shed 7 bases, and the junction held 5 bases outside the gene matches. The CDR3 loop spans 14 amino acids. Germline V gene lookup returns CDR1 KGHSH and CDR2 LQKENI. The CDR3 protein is CASSPGQFGGELFF. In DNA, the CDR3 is TGTGCCAGCTCACCGGGACAGTTTGGCGGGGAGCTGTTTTTT.

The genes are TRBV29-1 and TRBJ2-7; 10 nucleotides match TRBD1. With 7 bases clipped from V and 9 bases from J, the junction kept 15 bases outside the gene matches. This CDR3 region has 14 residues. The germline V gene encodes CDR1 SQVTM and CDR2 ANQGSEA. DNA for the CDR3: TGCAGCGCTACGGGGAGACAGGGGGCGGGAGTGCAGTACTTC. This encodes CSATGRQGAGVQYF.

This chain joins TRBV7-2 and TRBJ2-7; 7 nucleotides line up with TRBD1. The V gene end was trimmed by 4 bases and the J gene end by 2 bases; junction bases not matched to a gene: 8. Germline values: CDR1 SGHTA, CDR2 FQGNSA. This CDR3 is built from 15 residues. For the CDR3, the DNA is TGTGCCAGCAGCTCAGACAGGGCCGTTGCCTACGAGCAGTACTTC. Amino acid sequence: CASSSDRAVAYEQYF.